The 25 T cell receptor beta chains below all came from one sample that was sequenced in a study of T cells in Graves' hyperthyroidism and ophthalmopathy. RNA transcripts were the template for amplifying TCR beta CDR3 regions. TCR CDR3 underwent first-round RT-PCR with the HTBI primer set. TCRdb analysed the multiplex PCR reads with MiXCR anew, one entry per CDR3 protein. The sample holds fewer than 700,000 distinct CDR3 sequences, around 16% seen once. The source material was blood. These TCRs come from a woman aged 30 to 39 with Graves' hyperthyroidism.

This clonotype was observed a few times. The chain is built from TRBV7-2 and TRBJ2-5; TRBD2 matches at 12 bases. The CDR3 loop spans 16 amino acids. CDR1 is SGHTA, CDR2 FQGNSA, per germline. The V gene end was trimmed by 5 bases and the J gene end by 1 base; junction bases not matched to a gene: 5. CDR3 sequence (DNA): TGTGCCAGCAGCATCCGGACTAGCGGGACCCAAGAGACCCAGTACTTC. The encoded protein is CASSIRTSGTQETQYF. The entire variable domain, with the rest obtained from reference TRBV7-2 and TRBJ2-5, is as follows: GAGVSQSPSNKVTEKGKDVELRCDPISGHTALYWYRQSLGQGLEFLIYFQGNSAPDKSGLPSDRFSAERTGGSVSTLTIQRTQQEDSAVYLCASSIRTSGTQETQYFGPGTRLLVL.

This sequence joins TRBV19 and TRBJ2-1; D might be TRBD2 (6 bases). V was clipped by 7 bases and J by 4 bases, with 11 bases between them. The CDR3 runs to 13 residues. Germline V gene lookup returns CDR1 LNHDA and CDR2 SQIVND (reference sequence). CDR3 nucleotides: TGTGCCAGTATGAGGAGGGATTACAATGAGCAGTTCTTC. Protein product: CASMRRDYNEQFF. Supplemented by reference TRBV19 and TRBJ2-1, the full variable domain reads DGGITQSPKYLFRKEGQNVTLSCEQNLNHDAMYWYRQDPGQGLRLIYYSQIVNDFQKGDIAEGYSVSREKKESFPLTVTSAQKNPTAFYLCASMRRDYNEQFFGPGTRLTVL.

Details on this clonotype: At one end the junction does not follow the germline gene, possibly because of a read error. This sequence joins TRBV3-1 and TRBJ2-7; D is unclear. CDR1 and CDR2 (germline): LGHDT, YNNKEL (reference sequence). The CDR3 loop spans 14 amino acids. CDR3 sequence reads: CASSQDRGSCEQYF. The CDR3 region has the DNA TGTGCCAGCAGCCAAGATCGTGGGTCCTGCGAGCAGTACTTC.

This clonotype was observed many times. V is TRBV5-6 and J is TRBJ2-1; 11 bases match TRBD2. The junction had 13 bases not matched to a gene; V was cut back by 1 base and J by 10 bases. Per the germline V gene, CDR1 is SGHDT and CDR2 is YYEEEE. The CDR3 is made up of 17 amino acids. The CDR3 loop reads CASSLSLAGGPGTEQFF. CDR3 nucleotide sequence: TGTGCCAGCAGCTTGAGCTTAGCGGGAGGGCCGGGTACGGAGCAGTTCTTC. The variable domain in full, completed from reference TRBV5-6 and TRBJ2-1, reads DAGVTQSPTHLIKTRGQQVTLRCSPKSGHDTVSWYQQALGQGPQFIFQYYEEEERQRGNFPDRFSGHQFPNYSSELNVNALLLGDSALYLCASSLSLAGGPGTEQFFGPGTRLTVL.

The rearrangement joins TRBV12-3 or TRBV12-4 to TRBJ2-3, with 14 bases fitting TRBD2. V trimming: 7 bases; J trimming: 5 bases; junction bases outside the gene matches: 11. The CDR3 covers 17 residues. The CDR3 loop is CASNPTGLAGVLDTQYF. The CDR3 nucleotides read TGTGCCAGCAATCCTACGGGACTAGCGGGAGTTTTAGATACGCAGTATTTT.

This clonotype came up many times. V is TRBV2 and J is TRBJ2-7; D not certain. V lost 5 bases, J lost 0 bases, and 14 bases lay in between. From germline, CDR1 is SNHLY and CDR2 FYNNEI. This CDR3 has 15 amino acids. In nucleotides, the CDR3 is TGTGCCAGCAGTCCCTACTGGAAAGCCTCCTACGAGCAGTACTTC. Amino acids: CASSPYWKASYEQYF.

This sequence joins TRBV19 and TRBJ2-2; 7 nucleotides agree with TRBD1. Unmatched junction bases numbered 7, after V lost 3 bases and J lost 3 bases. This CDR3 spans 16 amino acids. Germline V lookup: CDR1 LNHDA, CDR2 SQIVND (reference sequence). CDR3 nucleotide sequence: TGTGCCAGTAGTATTGAGCCAGGGGGATACACCGGGGAGCTGTTTTTT. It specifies CASSIEPGGYTGELFF.

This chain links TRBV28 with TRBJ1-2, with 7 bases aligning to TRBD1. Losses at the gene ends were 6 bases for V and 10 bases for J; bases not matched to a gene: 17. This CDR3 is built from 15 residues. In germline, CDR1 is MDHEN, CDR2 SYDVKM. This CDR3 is CASRKIGDRAHDYTF. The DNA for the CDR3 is TGTGCCAGCAGGAAGATCGGAGACAGGGCACATGACTACACCTTC.

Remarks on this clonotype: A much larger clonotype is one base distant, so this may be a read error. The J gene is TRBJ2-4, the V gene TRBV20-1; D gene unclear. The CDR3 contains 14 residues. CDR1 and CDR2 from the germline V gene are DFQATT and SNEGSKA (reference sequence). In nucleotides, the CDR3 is TGCAGTGCCTTGGACCCCGTAGCCAAAAACATTGAGTACTTC. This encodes CSALDPVAKNIEYF.

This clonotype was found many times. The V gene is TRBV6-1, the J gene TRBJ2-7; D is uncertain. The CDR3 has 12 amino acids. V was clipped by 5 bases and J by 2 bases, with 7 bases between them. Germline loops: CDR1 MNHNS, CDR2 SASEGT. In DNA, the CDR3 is TGTGCCAGCAGTTCGCCTACCTACGAGCAGTACTTC. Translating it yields CASSSPTYEQYF.

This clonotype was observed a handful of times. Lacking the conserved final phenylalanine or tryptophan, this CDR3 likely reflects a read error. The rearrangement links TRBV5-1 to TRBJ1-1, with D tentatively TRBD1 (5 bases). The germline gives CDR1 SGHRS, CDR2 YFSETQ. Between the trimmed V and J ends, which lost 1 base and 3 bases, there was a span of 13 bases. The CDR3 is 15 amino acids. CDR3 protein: CASSLSSGLDTEAFL. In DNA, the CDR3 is TGCGCCAGCAGCTTGAGTTCGGGACTGGACACTGAAGCTTTCCTT.

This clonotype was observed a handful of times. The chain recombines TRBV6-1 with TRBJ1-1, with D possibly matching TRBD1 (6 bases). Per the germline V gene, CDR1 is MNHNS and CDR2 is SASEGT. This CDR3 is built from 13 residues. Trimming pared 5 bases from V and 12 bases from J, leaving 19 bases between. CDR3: CASSREWTARPFF. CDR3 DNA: TGTGCCAGCAGTAGGGAGTGGACAGCGCGTCCTTTCTTT.

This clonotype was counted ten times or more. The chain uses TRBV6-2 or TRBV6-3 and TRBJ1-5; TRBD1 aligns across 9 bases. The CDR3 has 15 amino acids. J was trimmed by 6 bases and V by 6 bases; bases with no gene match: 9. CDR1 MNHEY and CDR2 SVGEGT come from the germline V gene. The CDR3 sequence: CASSGTGKLGQPQHF. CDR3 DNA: TGTGCCAGCAGCGGGACAGGGAAATTAGGTCAGCCCCAGCATTTT.

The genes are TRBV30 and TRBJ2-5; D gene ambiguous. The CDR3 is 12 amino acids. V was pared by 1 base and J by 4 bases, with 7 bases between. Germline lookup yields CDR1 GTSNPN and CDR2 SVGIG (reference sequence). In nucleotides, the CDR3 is TGTGCCTGGAGTGCCGGAATAGAGACCCAGTACTTC. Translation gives CAWSAGIETQYF. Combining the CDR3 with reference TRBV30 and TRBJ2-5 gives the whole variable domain SQTIHQWPATLVQPVGSPLSLECTVEGTSNPNLYWYRQAAGRGLQLLFYSVGIGQISSEVPQNLSASRPQDRQFILSSKKLLLSDSGFYLCAWSAGIETQYFGPGTRLLVL.

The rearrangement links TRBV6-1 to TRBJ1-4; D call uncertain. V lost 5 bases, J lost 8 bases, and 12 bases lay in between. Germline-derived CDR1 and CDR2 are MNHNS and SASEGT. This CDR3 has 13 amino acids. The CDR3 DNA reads TGTGCCAGCAGTCGGGAGTCACCGGAAAAACTGTTTTTT. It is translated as CASSRESPEKLFF.

The CDR3 sequence: CAIAKAATNEKLFF. DNA for the CDR3: TGTGCCATCGCGAAGGCTGCAACTAATGAAAAACTGTTTTTT. The chain couples TRBV15 to TRBJ1-4; no reliable D call. The CDR3 sequence is 14 residues long. Between the trimmed V and J ends, which lost 10 bases and 0 bases, there was a span of 12 bases. Looked up from germline, CDR1 is LNHNV and CDR2 is YYDKDF (reference sequence).

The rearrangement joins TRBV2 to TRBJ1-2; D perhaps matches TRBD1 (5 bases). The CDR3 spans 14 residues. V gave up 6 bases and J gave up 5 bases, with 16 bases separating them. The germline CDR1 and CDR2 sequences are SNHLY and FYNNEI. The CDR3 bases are TGTGCCAGCAGCCATCTCCAGGGAGATTATGGCTACACCTTC. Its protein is CASSHLQGDYGYTF.

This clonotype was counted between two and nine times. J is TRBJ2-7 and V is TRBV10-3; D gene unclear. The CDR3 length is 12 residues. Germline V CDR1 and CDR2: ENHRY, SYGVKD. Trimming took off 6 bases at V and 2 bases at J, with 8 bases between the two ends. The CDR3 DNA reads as TGTGCCATCAGGGGTGGGGCCTACGAGCAGTACTTC. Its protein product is CAIRGGAYEQYF.

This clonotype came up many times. Here the CDR3 reads CASSLGGPNTEAFF. CDR3 nucleotide sequence: TGTGCCAGCAGCCTCGGGGGACCCAACACTGAAGCTTTCTTT. The gene calls are TRBV13 and TRBJ1-1, with D possibly being TRBD1 (5 bases). This CDR3 has 14 residues. The germline gives CDR1 PRHDT, CDR2 FYEKMQ (reference sequence). V lost 5 bases and J lost 2, with 12 bases in between.

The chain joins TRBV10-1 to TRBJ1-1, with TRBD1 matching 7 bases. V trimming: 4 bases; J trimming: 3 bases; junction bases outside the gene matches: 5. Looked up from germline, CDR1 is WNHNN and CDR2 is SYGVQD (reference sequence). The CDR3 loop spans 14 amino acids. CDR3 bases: TGCGCCAGCAGTGCCGGACAGGCGTACACTGAAGCTTTCTTT. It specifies CASSAGQAYTEAFF.

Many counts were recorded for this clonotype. CDR3 sequence (DNA): TGTGCCAGCAGCAGGGGGAACACTGAAGCTTTCTTT. Its protein product is CASSRGNTEAFF. The chain has TRBV19 and TRBJ1-1, with D perhaps matching TRBD1 (6 bases). V lost 9 bases to trimming and J lost 1 base, with 9 bases between them. Germline V gives CDR1 LNHDA, CDR2 SQIVND (reference sequence). CDR3 length: 12 amino acids.

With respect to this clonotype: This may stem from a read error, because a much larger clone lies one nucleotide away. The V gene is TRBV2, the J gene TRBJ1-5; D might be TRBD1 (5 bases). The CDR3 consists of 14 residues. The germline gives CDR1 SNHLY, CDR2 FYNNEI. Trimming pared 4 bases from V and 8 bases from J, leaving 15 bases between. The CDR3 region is CASSVGTDLKPQHF. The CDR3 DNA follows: TGTGCCAGCAGTGTGGGGACGGATTTAAAGCCCCAGCATTTT.

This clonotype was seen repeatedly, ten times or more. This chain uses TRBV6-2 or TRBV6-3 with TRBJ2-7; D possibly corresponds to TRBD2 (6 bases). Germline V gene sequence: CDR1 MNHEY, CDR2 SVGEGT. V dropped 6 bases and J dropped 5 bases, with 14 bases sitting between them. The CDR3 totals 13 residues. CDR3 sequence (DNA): TGTGCCAGCAGAAATGGGGGGAGCCACGAGCAGTACTTC. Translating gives CASRNGGSHEQYF.

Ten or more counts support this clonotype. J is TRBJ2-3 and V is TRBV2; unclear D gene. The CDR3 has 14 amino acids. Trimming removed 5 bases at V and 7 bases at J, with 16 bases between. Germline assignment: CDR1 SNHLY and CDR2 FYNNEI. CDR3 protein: CASSPTTVEHTQYF. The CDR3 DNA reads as TGTGCCAGCAGTCCCACTACGGTGGAACATACGCAGTATTTT. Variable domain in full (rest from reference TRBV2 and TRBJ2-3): EPEVTQTPSHQVTQMGQEVILRCVPISNHLYFYWYRQILGQKVEFLVSFYNNEISEKSEIFDDQFSVERPDGSNFTLKIRSTKLEDSAMYFCASSPTTVEHTQYFGPGTRLTVL.

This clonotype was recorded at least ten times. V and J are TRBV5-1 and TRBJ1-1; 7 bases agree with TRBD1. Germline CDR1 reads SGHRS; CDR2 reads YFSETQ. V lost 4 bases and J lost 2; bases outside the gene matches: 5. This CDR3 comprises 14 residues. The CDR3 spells CASSTGTANTEAFF. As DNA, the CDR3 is TGCGCCAGCAGCACTGGGACAGCCAACACTGAAGCTTTCTTT.